This entry concerns a single T cell receptor beta chain. This entry comes from a study of blood T cell repertoires in COVID-19. Libraries were prepared by immunoSEQ multiplex PCR; TCRdb keeps only in-frame clonotypes and omits some of them. The sample has about 180,000 clones; 86% are singletons. The CDR3 runs 14 residues. Looked up from germline, CDR1 is SGDLS and CDR2 is YYNGEE. Trimming cost V 1 base and J 12 bases, with 16 bases left between them. The rearrangement links TRBV9 to TRBJ1-4, with D possibly being TRBD1 (5 bases). This TCR was sampled from a man aged 65-85 years with active or convalescent COVID-19. Specimen: peripheral blood. The CDR3 protein is CASSVSTQGQELFF. The CDR3 nucleotides read TGTGCCAGCAGCGTATCAACTCAGGGCCAGGAACTGTTTTTT.